Below, 8 T cell receptor beta chains from the same sample are listed, as sequenced in a study of blood T cell repertoires in COVID-19. Profiling relied on immunoSEQ multiplex PCR, and the TCRdb table lists in-frame clones only, not all of them. This table holds under 250,000 clones, over 80% found once. Material for sequencing was peripheral blood. These receptors originate from a middle-aged woman who had recovered from COVID-19.

The chain uses TRBV2 and TRBJ1-2; D possibly corresponds to TRBD1 (6 bases). Germline values: CDR1 SNHLY, CDR2 FYNNEI. V lost 3 bases and J 2 bases, leaving 19 bases between the germline ends. The CDR3 runs to 17 residues. CDR3 in DNA: TGTGCCAGCAGTGATCCAAATACAAGGGGGGGCAACTATGGCTACACCTTC. Encoded protein: CASSDPNTRGGNYGYTF.

The count of this clone is one. The chain recombines TRBV3-1 (or the pseudogene TRBV3-2) with TRBJ1-1; D gene ambiguous. The CDR3 length is 14 residues. The germline CDR1 and CDR2 sequences are LGHDT and YNNKEL (reference sequence). Trimming took off 4 bases at V and 5 bases at J, with 14 bases between the two ends. As DNA, the CDR3 is TGTGCCAGCAGCCTGAGAGGCGGAGAGACTGAAGCTTTCTTT. Protein: CASSLRGGETEAFF.

The V and J genes are TRBV7-8 and TRBJ2-5; 9 positions match TRBD1. J was trimmed by 5 bases and V by 5 bases; bases with no gene match: 9. This CDR3 spans 15 amino acids. Germline CDR1 reads SGHVS; CDR2 reads FQNEAQ. The CDR3 spells CASSAGTGFRETQYF. The CDR3 nucleotides read TGTGCCAGCAGCGCAGGGACAGGGTTTCGGGAGACCCAGTACTTC.

V usage is TRBV4-1 and J usage is TRBJ2-7; 7 nucleotides agree with TRBD1. Germline V gives CDR1 MGHRA, CDR2 YSYEKL. The V and J ends lost 1 base and 3 bases, in that order; junction bases with no gene match: 6. This CDR3 has 15 residues. The CDR3: CASSQVVTGSYEQYF. As DNA, the CDR3 is TGCGCCAGCAGCCAAGTAGTGACAGGGAGCTACGAGCAGTACTTC.

This chain connects TRBV9 to TRBJ1-1, with D possibly matching TRBD1 (6 bases). The CDR3 is 14 amino acids. The V end lost 3 bases, the J end lost 6 bases, and 15 bases lay between the germline ends. The germline gives CDR1 SGDLS, CDR2 YYNGEE. Here the CDR3 DNA reads TGTGCCAGCAGCGCGTTGTGGCAGGGGCCTGAAGCTTTCTTT. Translating gives CASSALWQGPEAFF.

The rearrangement links TRBV27 to TRBJ2-1; D might be TRBD2 (6 bases). The germline V and J ends were trimmed by 6 bases and 3 bases, with 12 bases remaining between them. This CDR3 comprises 14 residues. The germline gives CDR1 MNHEY, CDR2 SMNVEV (reference sequence). The CDR3 nucleotides are TGTGCCAGCAGCCCCGGGACTGACTACAATGAGCAGTTCTTC. Its translation is CASSPGTDYNEQFF.

The chain employs TRBV16 and TRBJ1-1; D not certain. Germline loops: CDR1 KGHSY, CDR2 FQNENV. The CDR3 runs 14 residues. V was pared by 4 bases and J by 3 bases, with 12 bases between. The CDR3 coding sequence is TGTGCCAGCAGCCCTGACTACTCAGACACTGAAGCTTTCTTT. As protein: CASSPDYSDTEAFF. The complete variable domain, with remaining parts taken from reference TRBV16 and TRBJ1-1, reads GEEVAQTPKHLVRGEGQKAKLYCAPIKGHSYVFWYQQVLKNEFKFLISFQNENVFDETGMPKERFSAKCLPNSPCSLEIQATKLEDSAVYFCASSPDYSDTEAFFGQGTRLTVV.

This chain uses TRBV25-1 with TRBJ2-5, with D perhaps TRBD2 (5 bases). This CDR3 contains 13 residues. Germline V lookup: CDR1 MGHDK, CDR2 SYGVNS. The V and J ends lost 6 bases and 5 bases respectively, with 13 bases between them. The CDR3 region has the DNA TGTGCCAGCAGCCGGGGTGGCGACGAGACCCAGTACTTC. Translating gives CASSRGGDETQYF.